Listed here are 18 T cell receptor beta chains from one sample, sequenced in a study of OX40 agonist ivuxolimab in advanced cancers. Only in-frame clones appear in the TCRdb table, and some are missing; sequencing was by immunoSEQ multiplex PCR. The sample carries 30,000 to 40,000 clones, about nine tenths recorded once. The material was CD4+ or CD8+ T cells sorted from blood, obtained in a trial of the OX40 agonist ivuxolimab. The source is an adult with an advanced solid tumor such as melanoma, head and neck, liver or kidney cancer.

The sample holds one count of this clone. The chain combines TRBV27 with TRBJ2-3; TRBD2 might be the D (6 bases). With 6 bases removed from V and 2 bases from J, the gap between germline ends came to 15 bases. The CDR3 sequence is 15 residues long. In germline, CDR1 is MNHEY, CDR2 SMNVEV (reference sequence). The CDR3 nucleotides read TGTGCCAGCAGCCGGACGGGACTTTACACAGATACGCAGTATTTT. It yields the protein CASSRTGLYTDTQYF.

J is TRBJ2-2 and V is TRBV27, with 9 positions matching TRBD2. J was trimmed by 7 bases and V by 1 base; bases with no gene match: 16. There are 19 residues in the CDR3. Germline CDR1 and CDR2: MNHEY and SMNVEV (reference sequence). The chain's CDR3 is CASSLFVLAGKLKGGELFF. In nucleotides, the CDR3 is TGTGCCAGCAGTTTATTTGTCCTAGCGGGAAAGTTGAAGGGCGGGGAGCTGTTTTTT.

This chain links TRBV6-1 with TRBJ1-5; no clear D. The CDR3 has 13 residues. V was cut by 6 bases and J by 5 bases, with 11 bases left in between. The germline gives CDR1 MNHNS, CDR2 SASEGT. Here the CDR3 reads CASRLSIDQPQHF. The CDR3 DNA reads TGTGCCAGCAGGCTAAGCATCGATCAGCCCCAGCATTTT.

J is TRBJ2-2 and V is TRBV5-1, with 7 positions matching TRBD2. CDR3 length: 15 residues. Germline CDR1 reads SGHRS; CDR2 reads YFSETQ. The V segment lost 7 bases and the J segment 3 bases; nucleotides outside the gene matches: 9. Here the CDR3 reads CASSSGRADTGELFF. As DNA, the CDR3 is TGCGCCAGCTCCTCGGGGAGGGCGGACACCGGGGAGCTGTTTTTT.

This chain connects TRBV5-1 to TRBJ1-4; D is unresolved. The germline V gene has CDR1 SGHRS and CDR2 YFSETQ. V was shortened by 0 bases and J by 7 bases, with 10 bases between the two germline ends. This CDR3 region has 14 residues. This CDR3 is CASSLVGWGEKLFF. In DNA, the CDR3 is TGCGCCAGCAGCTTGGTTGGGTGGGGTGAAAAACTGTTTTTT.

This rearrangement joins TRBV15 to TRBJ1-4, with a possible D match to TRBD1 (6 bases). Germline-derived CDR1 and CDR2 are LNHNV and YYDKDF (reference sequence). Trimming shortened V by 3 bases and J by 5 bases, and 13 bases separated the two germline ends. The CDR3 is 15 amino acids. CDR3 loop: CATSRTQGRNEKLFF. The CDR3 DNA sequence: TGTGCCACCAGCAGGACACAGGGAAGGAATGAAAAACTGTTTTTT.

This clone appeared a few times. The chain has TRBV2 and TRBJ1-1, with 7 bases matching TRBD1. CDR3 length: 14 amino acids. J was trimmed by 1 base and V by 6 bases; bases with no gene match: 5. Germline-derived CDR1 and CDR2 are SNHLY and FYNNEI. CDR3 coding DNA: TGTGCCAGCAGGGCCGACAGGGCGAACACTGAAGCTTTCTTT. This encodes CASRADRANTEAFF. The full variable domain, rest sourced from reference TRBV2 and TRBJ1-1, is EPEVTQTPSHQVTQMGQEVILRCVPISNHLYFYWYRQILGQKVEFLVSFYNNEISEKSEIFDDQFSVERPDGSNFTLKIRSTKLEDSAMYFCASRADRANTEAFFGQGTRLTVV.

The chain has TRBV21-1 and TRBJ2-5. TRBV21-1 is a recognized pseudogene. CDR3 length: 14 residues. CDR3 sequence (DNA): TGTGCCGGAACGGGCTACACTTTCTGGGAGACCCAGTACTTC. This sequence encodes CAGTGYTFWETQYF.

The chain joins TRBV25-1 to TRBJ1-2; possible D gene TRBD1, 6 bases. Trimming took off 1 base at V and 8 bases at J, with 14 bases between the two ends. Germline V lookup: CDR1 MGHDK, CDR2 SYGVNS. This CDR3 contains 14 residues. CDR3 protein: CASSEFSQGRGYTF. Here the CDR3 DNA reads TGTGCCAGCAGTGAATTCAGTCAGGGGAGAGGCTACACCTTC.

This clone was found once. This rearrangement joins TRBV28 to TRBJ1-5; 12 nucleotides agree with TRBD1. The ends lost 1 base at V and 6 bases at J; junction bases unmatched: 10. CDR3 length: 18 amino acids. Germline assignment: CDR1 MDHEN and CDR2 SYDVKM. CDR3 loop: CASSLFSGTGGIGQPQHF. The CDR3, as DNA: TGTGCCAGCAGTTTATTCTCTGGGACAGGGGGCATCGGTCAGCCCCAGCATTTT.

The rearrangement joins TRBV5-4 to TRBJ2-2; D is unclear. This CDR3 has 14 residues. The ends were cut back, 0 bases at V and 5 bases at J, with 8 bases in the middle. Germline V gene data show CDR1 as SGHNT and CDR2 as YYREEE (reference sequence). As DNA, the CDR3 is TGTGCCAGCAGCTTGGCCTCGGAGACCGGGGAGCTGTTTTTT. Its protein is CASSLASETGELFF. Based on the CDR3 plus reference TRBV5-4 and TRBJ2-2, the full variable domain is ETGVTQSPTHLIKTRGQQVTLRCSSQSGHNTVSWYQQALGQGPQFIFQYYREEENGRGNFPPRFSGLQFPNYSSELNVNALELDDSALYLCASSLASETGELFFGEGSRLTVL.

This sequence joins TRBV28 and TRBJ1-3; D may be TRBD1 (5 bases). The CDR3 is 14 residues long. The germline V and J ends were trimmed by 8 bases and 4 bases, with 15 bases remaining between them. The germline gives CDR1 MDHEN, CDR2 SYDVKM. CDR3: CASHKAGIGNTIYF. CDR3 DNA sequence: TGTGCCAGCCATAAGGCAGGGATAGGAAACACCATATATTTT.

V usage is TRBV7-9 and J usage is TRBJ1-2; unclear D gene. Germline CDR1 SEHNR, CDR2 FQNEAQ (reference sequence). The germline V and J ends were trimmed by 0 bases and 2 bases, with 10 bases remaining between them. This CDR3 is built from 15 residues. The CDR3 protein is CASSLASSLNYGYTF. For the CDR3, the DNA is TGTGCCAGCAGCTTAGCCTCTTCTCTGAACTATGGCTACACCTTC. Using reference TRBV7-9 and TRBJ1-2 for the parts outside the CDR3, the full variable domain is DTGVSQNPRHKITKRGQNVTFRCDPISEHNRLYWYRQTLGQGPEFLTYFQNEAQLEKSRLLSDRFSAERPKGSFSTLEIQRTEQGDSAMYLCASSLASSLNYGYTFGSGTRLTVV.

This clone turned up a few times. J is TRBJ1-5 and V is TRBV6-5; possible D gene TRBD1, 6 bases. The CDR3 is made up of 15 amino acids. The germline CDR1 and CDR2 sequences are MNHEY and SVGAGI. The ends were cut back, 0 bases at V and 4 bases at J, with 10 bases in the middle. CDR3 in amino acids: CASSYSGQKNQPQHF. The CDR3 DNA follows: TGTGCCAGCAGTTACTCCGGACAGAAAAATCAGCCCCAGCATTTT.

The rearrangement uses TRBV6-5 and TRBJ1-1; D gene ambiguous. Germline-derived CDR1 and CDR2 are MNHEY and SVGAGI. The CDR3 loop spans 13 amino acids. V lost 1 base and J 1 base, leaving 4 bases between the germline ends. CDR3 sequence: CASSYFGNTEAFF. The CDR3 DNA follows: TGTGCCAGCAGTTACTTCGGGAACACTGAAGCTTTCTTT.

The DNA for the CDR3 is TGCGCCAGCAGCGGAGGAGGCCTAGCGGGAGGGGCAGATACGCAGTATTTT. This sequence encodes CASSGGGLAGGADTQYF. This rearrangement joins TRBV5-1 to TRBJ2-3; the match to TRBD2 covers 12 bases. Germline CDR1 is SGHRS and CDR2 is YFSETQ. V lost 4 bases to trimming and J lost 4 bases; unmatched junction nucleotides: 10. The CDR3 loop spans 17 amino acids.

This chain uses TRBV6-5 with TRBJ2-7, with 8 bases aligning to TRBD2. CDR1 and CDR2 (germline): MNHEY, SVGAGI. The CDR3 loop spans 13 amino acids. V dropped 6 bases and J dropped 6; count of bases not matched to a gene: 7. Written as DNA, the CDR3 is TGTGCCAGCAGGACAAGCGGGAGAAGCGAGCAGTACTTC. Amino acid sequence: CASRTSGRSEQYF.

J is TRBJ1-2 and V is TRBV19; D unclear. The germline V gene has CDR1 LNHDA and CDR2 SQIVND (reference sequence). The CDR3 is 16 amino acids. With 3 bases removed from V and 0 bases from J, the gap between germline ends came to 14 bases. CDR3 amino acids: CASSIFGRAANYGYTF. CDR3 in DNA: TGTGCCAGTAGTATCTTCGGGAGAGCTGCTAACTATGGCTACACCTTC.